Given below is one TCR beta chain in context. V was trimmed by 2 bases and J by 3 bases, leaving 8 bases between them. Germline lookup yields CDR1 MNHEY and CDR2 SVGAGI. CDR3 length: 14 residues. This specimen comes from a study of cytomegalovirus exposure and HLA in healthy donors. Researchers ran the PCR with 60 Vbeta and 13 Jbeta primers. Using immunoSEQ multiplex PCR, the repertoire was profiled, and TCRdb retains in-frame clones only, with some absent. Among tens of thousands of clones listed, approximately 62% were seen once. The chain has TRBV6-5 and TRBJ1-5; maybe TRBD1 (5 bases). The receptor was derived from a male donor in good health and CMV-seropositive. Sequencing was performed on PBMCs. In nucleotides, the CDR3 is TGTGCCAGCAGTTACGCGGGGCTCAATCAGCCCCAGCATTTT. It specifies CASSYAGLNQPQHF.